The 24 T cell receptor beta chains reported below all come from one sample, sequenced in a study of shared clonotypes between healthy human individuals. CD45RO-negative, CCR7-positively selected cells formed the naive CD8 fraction, excluding terminally differentiated effector memory CD45RA+ cells. Profiled with immunoSEQ multiplex PCR; TCRdb holds only in-frame clones, not every one. In the table there are about 800,000 clones, 96% of which are singletons. Sequenced sample: naive CD8+ T cells sorted from blood. The origin of the receptors is a man aged 25 to 45 in good health.

This sequence joins TRBV7-9 and TRBJ2-1, with 10 bases lining up with TRBD2. The J segment lost 7 bases and the V segment lost 0 bases, leaving 3 bases of the junction unmatched. Germline assignment: CDR1 SEHNR and CDR2 FQNEAQ (reference sequence). The CDR3 is made up of 15 amino acids. For the CDR3, the DNA is TGTGCCAGCAGCTTAGCCGGACTAGCGGCGAATGAGCAGTTCTTC. This translates into CASSLAGLAANEQFF.

This chain connects TRBV10-3 to TRBJ2-7, with TRBD2 identical over 10 bases. The CDR3 has 14 residues. J lost 3 bases, V lost 5 bases, and 4 bases had no gene match. Germline assignment: CDR1 ENHRY and CDR2 SYGVKD. The CDR3 region has the DNA TGTGCCATCAGTACTAGCGGGGAAGGCTACGAGCAGTACTTC. This encodes CAISTSGEGYEQYF.

This chain uses TRBV6-6 with TRBJ2-5; 7 bases align to TRBD1. With V trimmed by 6 bases and J by 5 bases, 9 bases remained unmatched. Germline lookup yields CDR1 MNHNY and CDR2 SVGAGI (reference sequence). The CDR3 is 14 amino acids. CDR3: CASSLTGVGETQYF. In DNA form, the CDR3 reads TGTGCCAGCAGCCTCACAGGGGTGGGCGAGACCCAGTACTTC.

This clone occurred once. The gene calls are TRBV9 and TRBJ2-7; a possible D gene is TRBD2 (6 bases). The CDR3 is 14 amino acids. CDR1 is SGDLS and CDR2 is YYNGEE in the germline V gene. The ends were cut back, 4 bases at V and 4 bases at J, with 15 bases in the middle. The CDR3 loop is CASSPSRELYEQYF. The CDR3 region has the DNA TGTGCCAGCAGCCCAAGCCGGGAGCTATACGAGCAGTACTTC. The full variable domain, in which reference TRBV9 and TRBJ2-7 provide the parts outside the CDR3, is DSGVTQTPKHLITATGQRVTLRCSPRSGDLSVYWYQQSLDQGLQFLIQYYNGEERAKGNILERFSAQQFPDLHSELNLSSLELGDSALYFCASSPSRELYEQYFGPGTRLTVT.

The chain joins TRBV25-1 to TRBJ2-7; D ambiguous. This CDR3 is built from 12 residues. Germline CDR1 reads MGHDK; CDR2 reads SYGVNS. V was pared by 3 bases and J by 9 bases, with 12 bases between. In DNA form, the CDR3 reads TGTGCCAGCAGTGACCCGCTCGGTCGGCAGTACTTC. Protein product: CASSDPLGRQYF.

The CDR3 DNA is TGCAGCGCAGACAGGGCCACAAGGGAGACCCAGTACTTC. Amino acids: CSADRATRETQYF. J is TRBJ2-5 and V is TRBV29-1; 7 bases agree with TRBD1. The CDR3 runs to 13 residues. The germline gives CDR1 SQVTM, CDR2 ANQGSEA. The junction had 10 bases not matched to a gene; V was cut back by 7 bases and J by 5 bases.

This chain uses TRBV28 with TRBJ2-1; D gene ambiguous. V lost 8 bases and J 5 bases, leaving 13 bases between the germline ends. CDR3 length: 13 amino acids. Germline CDR1 is MDHEN and CDR2 is SYDVKM. Here the CDR3 DNA reads TGTGCCAGCTTTGGTGCAGGAAACAATGAGCAGTTCTTC. The encoded protein is CASFGAGNNEQFF.

The CDR3 DNA is TGTGCCAGCAGCCCAACAGGGTCAGGGGCCAACGTCCTGACTTTC. This gives the protein CASSPTGSGANVLTF. J is TRBJ2-6 and V is TRBV28; possibly TRBD1 for D (6 bases). The germline V and J ends were trimmed by 6 bases and 4 bases, with 13 bases remaining between them. Germline CDR1 reads MDHEN; CDR2 reads SYDVKM. The CDR3 is made up of 15 amino acids.

This clone was seen just once. The chain carries TRBV7-9 and TRBJ1-2; D ambiguous. Germline assignment: CDR1 SEHNR and CDR2 FQNEAQ (reference sequence). This CDR3 has 11 amino acids. The V gene lost 5 bases and the J gene lost 11 bases, with 12 bases spanning the gap. CDR3 sequence reads: CASSLVETYTF. CDR3 sequence (DNA): TGTGCCAGCAGCCTAGTCGAGACTTACACCTTC.

This chain connects TRBV15 to TRBJ2-7, with a tentative D call TRBD1 (5 bases). The V end lost 5 bases, the J end lost 4 bases, and 12 bases lay between the germline ends. The germline V gene has CDR1 LNHNV and CDR2 YYDKDF (reference sequence). This CDR3 is 13 amino acids long. The CDR3 loop reads CATSHSRDYEQYF. In DNA form, the CDR3 reads TGTGCCACCAGCCATTCCAGGGATTACGAGCAGTACTTC.

This sequence joins TRBV28 and TRBJ1-1; no reliable D call. Per germline, CDR1 MDHEN and CDR2 SYDVKM. This CDR3 is built from 12 residues. Between the trimmed V and J ends, which lost 2 bases and 4 bases, there was a span of 5 bases. CDR3 in amino acids: CASSLGSTEAFF. For the CDR3, the DNA is TGTGCCAGCAGTTTAGGGAGCACTGAAGCTTTCTTT.

The gene calls are TRBV6-5 and TRBJ1-5; D is perhaps TRBD1 (6 bases). The germline V gene has CDR1 MNHEY and CDR2 SVGAGI. Trimming cost V 6 bases and J 2 bases, with 11 bases left between them. This CDR3 is built from 14 residues. CDR3 protein: CASRGGAGNQPQHF. The CDR3 DNA is TGTGCCAGCAGGGGGGGCGCCGGCAATCAGCCCCAGCATTTT.

The chain is built from TRBV6-5 and TRBJ1-5; 10 bases agree with TRBD1. V gave up 4 bases and J gave up 2 bases; unmatched junction bases: 2. This CDR3 is 15 amino acids long. Germline lookup yields CDR1 MNHEY and CDR2 SVGAGI. The chain's CDR3 is CASSWDRGGNQPQHF. The CDR3 DNA reads as TGTGCCAGCAGTTGGGACAGGGGTGGCAATCAGCCCCAGCATTTT.

The chain couples TRBV6-1 to TRBJ2-2, with 8 bases matching TRBD2. Unmatched junction bases numbered 9, after V lost 3 bases and J lost 3 bases. This CDR3 spans 17 amino acids. Per germline, CDR1 MNHNS and CDR2 SASEGT. CDR3 loop: CASSEAWREEYTGELFF. In DNA form, the CDR3 reads TGTGCCAGCAGTGAGGCTTGGCGGGAGGAATACACCGGGGAGCTGTTTTTT.

The chain has TRBV2 and TRBJ2-7; D gene unclear. Between the trimmed V and J ends, which lost 3 bases and 4 bases, there was a span of 10 bases. From germline, CDR1 is SNHLY and CDR2 FYNNEI. This CDR3 is built from 13 residues. CDR3: CASSDVVGYEQYF. Here the CDR3 DNA reads TGTGCCAGCAGTGACGTCGTGGGATACGAGCAGTACTTC.

This chain links TRBV10-3 with TRBJ1-1; D gene unclear. V was pared by 3 bases and J by 0 bases, with 8 bases between. The CDR3 consists of 14 residues. From germline, CDR1 is ENHRY and CDR2 SYGVKD. CDR3 protein: CAISEWQVNTEAFF. CDR3 nucleotides: TGTGCCATCAGTGAATGGCAGGTGAACACTGAAGCTTTCTTT.

V usage is TRBV15 and J usage is TRBJ1-5; D unresolved. Germline loops: CDR1 LNHNV, CDR2 YYDKDF (reference sequence). V lost 2 bases and J 4 bases, leaving 9 bases between the germline ends. The CDR3 is made up of 14 amino acids. CDR3 sequence reads: CATSRTDQNQPQHF. The CDR3 nucleotides are TGTGCCACCAGCAGAACAGACCAAAATCAGCCCCAGCATTTT.

Turning to this clone: Other DNA sequences within the sample encode an identical CDR3. V usage is TRBV29-1 and J usage is TRBJ2-1, with D tentatively TRBD1 (6 bases). The V end was cut by 2 bases, the J end by 10 bases, with 9 bases between. The CDR3 covers 11 residues. Germline-derived CDR1 and CDR2 are SQVTM and ANQGSEA. The CDR3 DNA follows: TGCAGCGTTGAACAGGGGTTAGAGCAGTTCTTC. Amino acid sequence: CSVEQGLEQFF.

The chain recombines TRBV20-1 with TRBJ2-7, with D possibly called TRBD1 or TRBD2 (5 bases each). Trimming left V 5 bases short and J 3 bases short, with 8 bases between. The germline CDR1 and CDR2 sequences are DFQATT and SNEGSKA (reference sequence). The CDR3 contains 11 residues. In DNA form, the CDR3 reads TGCAGTGCTGGGGACGGCTACGAGCAGTACTTC. It translates to CSAGDGYEQYF.

The chain links TRBV12-5 to TRBJ1-1; D not certain. CDR3 length: 11 amino acids. Trimming removed 3 bases at V and 8 bases at J, with 7 bases between. Looked up from germline, CDR1 is LGHNT and CDR2 is FRNRAP. The CDR3 reads CASGLGREAFF. The CDR3 region has the DNA TGTGCTAGTGGTTTAGGCAGAGAAGCTTTCTTT.

This sequence joins TRBV7-9 and TRBJ1-1, with TRBD1 matching over 8 bases. The CDR3 is 18 residues long. The germline gives CDR1 SEHNR, CDR2 FQNEAQ (reference sequence). V was clipped by 5 bases and J by 1 base; unmatched bases: 15. Here the CDR3 reads CASSLTILRDRKNTEAFF. In nucleotides, the CDR3 is TGTGCCAGCAGCCTAACAATCCTCCGGGACAGGAAGAACACTGAAGCTTTCTTT.

J is TRBJ1-1 and V is TRBV9; unclear D gene. V was trimmed by 3 bases and J by 3 bases, leaving 9 bases between them. This CDR3 has 13 amino acids. CDR1 SGDLS and CDR2 YYNGEE come from the germline V gene. As DNA, the CDR3 is TGTGCCAGCAGCGCACCCCCCCACACTGAAGCTTTCTTT. It translates to CASSAPPHTEAFF.

The J gene is TRBJ2-1, the V gene TRBV9; D gene ambiguous. The germline CDR1 and CDR2 sequences are SGDLS and YYNGEE. The CDR3 runs 17 residues. Trimming stripped 1 base from V and 2 bases from J, with 16 bases between. CDR3 amino acids: CASSVTGLGSAYNEQFF. The CDR3, as DNA: TGTGCCAGCAGCGTAACCGGGTTGGGCAGTGCCTACAATGAGCAGTTCTTC.

The gene calls are TRBV6-1 and TRBJ2-7; D is ambiguous. The CDR3 extends over 13 amino acids. The ends were cut back, 5 bases at V and 1 base at J, with 9 bases in the middle. Germline V gene data show CDR1 as MNHNS and CDR2 as SASEGT. CDR3 residues: CASSPSVSYEQYF. The CDR3 nucleotides are TGTGCCAGCAGTCCCAGCGTATCCTACGAGCAGTACTTC.